The clone carrying this T cell receptor (beta chain) appeared many times. No antigen is known for it. The data belong to a study of T cells after yellow fever vaccination. Study background: For low cell numbers, libraries were made with SMART-Seq v4 Ultra Low Input. Study results and limitations: In FACS-sorted repertoires, abundant clonotypes from the bulk population could appear as contaminants. Most primary-vaccination clones reappeared after the booster (approximately 97% CD4, about 88% CD8).

Germline loops: CDR1 ENHRY, CDR2 SYGVKD. This CDR3 is built from 16 residues. V dropped 2 bases and J dropped 0; count of bases not matched to a gene: 4. TCRdb recomputed calls from the 5' RACE reads with MiXCR, one row per CDR3 protein. Of more than 110,000 distinct CDR3 sequences in the sample, roughly 6.7% were seen once. This clonotype was sampled from a man younger than 40 who received the YFV17D yellow fever vaccine. The sample was CD4+ T cells sorted from PBMCs, taken 10 days after the yellow fever booster vaccination. This chain uses TRBV10-3 with TRBJ1-3; 7 bases fit TRBD1. DNA of the CDR3: TGTGCCATCAGTGAGACAGGGACAGTCTCTGGAAACACCATATATTTT. Its translation: CAISETGTVSGNTIYF.